Reported below is one T cell receptor (beta chain). Its antigen is unknown. Assay: immunoSEQ multiplex PCR; the TCRdb copy retains only in-frame clones and omits some. The sample has roughly 100,000 clones; roughly 80% are singletons. The sample belongs to a study of T cell clones after liver transplantation. Germline values: CDR1 MGHRA, CDR2 YSYEKL. Unmatched junction bases numbered 4, after V lost 1 base and J lost 5 bases. This CDR3 comprises 14 residues. General observations from the study: Post-transplant, graft-donor-reactive CD4 TCRbeta sequences in blood dropped significantly in most of the 8 subjects.

The chain links TRBV4-1 to TRBJ2-7; TRBD2 agrees at 8 bases. The receptor's source is a human patient who received a liver transplant. Some T cells may be supplied by the graft donor. This sample comprised CD4+ T cells from blood, obtained about 50 months after liver transplant. This CDR3 reads CASSQAGGLHEQYF. As DNA, the CDR3 is TGCGCCAGCAGCCAAGCGGGGGGGTTACACGAGCAGTACTTC.